These 8 T cell receptor beta chains were all obtained from the same sample, sequenced in a study of blood T cell repertoires in COVID-19. The repertoire was sequenced with immunoSEQ multiplex PCR; TCRdb's copy has only in-frame clones and lacks some. The table includes hundreds of thousands of clones, around 86% detected once. Sequencing was done on a sample of peripheral blood. The receptors here all came from a woman in her forties or fifties with COVID-19, enrolled during active disease.

This chain links TRBV11-3 with TRBJ1-2; 7 positions agree with TRBD1. Trimming removed 4 bases from V and 8 bases from J; junction bases left unmatched: 13. Germline V gene lookup returns CDR1 SGHNT and CDR2 YENEEA. The CDR3 contains 15 residues. CDR3 bases: TGTGCCAGCAGCTCCCGTAGACAGGGTTTTTACGGCTACACCTTC. Residues: CASSSRRQGFYGYTF.

V gene TRBV7-3 combines with J gene TRBJ2-1; D is perhaps TRBD2 (7 bases). Trimming left V 8 bases short and J 9 bases short, with 14 bases between. Per germline, CDR1 SGHTA and CDR2 FQGTGA. There are 12 residues in the CDR3. The CDR3 spells CASGGAIPEQFF. As DNA, the CDR3 is TGTGCCAGCGGGGGGGCTATACCTGAGCAGTTCTTC.

In nucleotides, the CDR3 is TGTGCCAGCAGTTACCGAGGGGGGAACACCGGGGAGCTGTTTTTT. Its protein is CASSYRGGNTGELFF. The chain combines TRBV6-5 with TRBJ2-2; D perhaps matches TRBD1 (6 bases). CDR1 MNHEY and CDR2 SVGAGI come from the germline V gene. The V gene lost 2 bases and the J gene lost 1 base, with 8 bases spanning the gap. CDR3 size: 15 residues.

This chain connects TRBV7-2 to TRBJ1-3, with 7 bases fitting TRBD1. V lost 5 bases and J lost 0; bases outside the gene matches: 7. Germline lookup yields CDR1 SGHTA and CDR2 FQGNSA. This CDR3 is built from 16 residues. The CDR3 loop reads CASSDRQGSSGNTIYF. Here the CDR3 DNA reads TGTGCCAGCAGCGACCGACAGGGAAGCTCTGGAAACACCATATATTTT.

CDR3 region: CASSSPGGRLNQPQHF. The CDR3 DNA reads TGTGCCAGCAGCTCCCCGGGGGGGCGGTTGAATCAGCCCCAGCATTTT. This chain connects TRBV5-6 to TRBJ1-5, with D possibly TRBD1 on 6 matching bases. This CDR3 is built from 16 residues. Trimming removed 3 bases at V and 4 bases at J, with 17 bases between. CDR1 is SGHDT, CDR2 YYEEEE, per germline.

This rearrangement joins TRBV11-2 to TRBJ1-2; D may be TRBD1 (5 bases). Per the germline V gene, CDR1 is SGHAT and CDR2 is FQNNGV. This CDR3 is built from 18 residues. The ends were cut back, 6 bases at V and 0 bases at J, with 23 bases in the middle. CDR3 region: CASSLNPPVGAANYGYTF. The DNA for the CDR3 is TGTGCCAGCAGTTTGAACCCCCCTGTAGGGGCCGCTAACTATGGCTACACCTTC.

V usage is TRBV15 and J usage is TRBJ2-1, with TRBD1 matching over 11 bases. CDR1 and CDR2 from the germline V gene are LNHNV and YYDKDF (reference sequence). V lost 5 bases to trimming and J lost 8 bases; unmatched junction nucleotides: 2. The CDR3 loop spans 13 amino acids. The CDR3 sequence is CATSGQGADEQFF. DNA for the CDR3: TGTGCCACCAGCGGACAGGGGGCTGATGAGCAGTTCTTC.

The chain recombines TRBV27 with TRBJ2-7; possible D gene TRBD2, 5 bases. The germline V gene has CDR1 MNHEY and CDR2 SMNVEV (reference sequence). V was pared by 0 bases and J by 2 bases, with 14 bases between. This CDR3 spans 16 amino acids. For the CDR3, the DNA is TGTGCCAGCAGTTTATCGCACGGGATGGCGACCTACGAGCAGTACTTC. It translates to CASSLSHGMATYEQYF.